This TCR beta chain originates from a study of radiotherapy plus CTLA-4 blockade in lung cancer. Study-level points and caveats: Per reports, early blood T cell clone dynamics, plus interferon-beta, forecast response most strongly.

As to this clone: What it binds is unknown.

The repertoire was sequenced with immunoSEQ multiplex PCR; TCRdb's copy has only in-frame clones and lacks some. The sample records about 110,000 clones, 70% to 85% being singletons. This TCR derives from a human donor with non-small cell lung cancer that progressed on radiotherapy plus ipilimumab. Some clones in this sample may be carry-over from other donors' samples. The source was peripheral blood, collected from a patient treated with radiotherapy plus ipilimumab.

The CDR3 spells CASSLEGVYTEAFF. For the CDR3, the DNA is TGCGCCAGCAGCTTGGAAGGAGTTTACACTGAAGCTTTCTTT. The rearrangement joins TRBV5-1 to TRBJ1-1; no reliable D call. The CDR3 has 14 amino acids. Per germline, CDR1 SGHRS and CDR2 YFSETQ. V dropped 0 bases and J dropped 3 bases, with 9 bases sitting between them.